Following are 28 T cell receptor beta chains from one sample sequenced in a study of low-dose radiotherapy and immunotherapy resistance in tumors. Both TCRalpha and TCRbeta chains were reverse transcribed with V-gene-specific primers. PCR amplification of the TCRs was performed with Phusion for 15 to 25 PCR cycles, and it relied on a constant-region primer together with a V-primer adapter. Via MiXCR, TCRdb re-called the reads, giving one row per CDR3 protein. The sample carries around 90,000 distinct CDR3 sequences, approximately 17% recorded once. Time point defined: before trial treatment. The specimen was PBMCs, collected before treatment. All receptors come from a male donor with prostate cancer.

The CDR3 protein is CASSLDRTGVGELFF. In DNA, the CDR3 is TGCGCCAGCAGCTTGGATAGGACAGGGGTCGGGGAGCTGTTTTTT. The J gene is TRBJ2-2, the V gene TRBV5-1; 9 bases agree with TRBD1. Trimming took 0 bases from V and 7 from J; bases not matched to a gene: 4. The germline CDR1 and CDR2 sequences are SGHRS and YFSETQ. The CDR3 contains 15 residues.

This clonotype appeared many times. The V and J genes are TRBV2 and TRBJ2-1; no reliable D call. CDR3 length equals 11 residues. Germline CDR1 and CDR2: SNHLY and FYNNEI. The V end lost 6 bases, the J end lost 9 bases, and 9 bases lay between the germline ends. CDR3 nucleotides: TGTGCCAGCAGGGAGCCGTCTGAGCAGTTCTTC. Encoded protein: CASREPSEQFF.

This clonotype appeared many times. This rearrangement joins TRBV19 to TRBJ2-2, with 12 bases that match TRBD1. V trimming: 5 bases; J trimming: 4 bases; junction bases outside the gene matches: 5. Germline loops: CDR1 LNHDA, CDR2 SQIVND (reference sequence). The CDR3 has 16 residues. In nucleotides, the CDR3 is TGTGCCAGTAGTTCCGGGACAGGGGGCATCACCGGGGAGCTGTTTTTT. This translates into CASSSGTGGITGELFF.

This clonotype was recorded at least ten times. The V and J genes are TRBV5-1 and TRBJ2-7; 7 bases are a match to TRBD2. V shed 5 bases and J 2 bases; nucleotides not matched to a gene: 7. The CDR3 is 14 amino acids. Germline loops: CDR1 SGHRS, CDR2 YFSETQ. In DNA, the CDR3 is TGCGCCAGCAGAGACAGCGGGAATCCCTACGAGCAGTACTTC. This codes for CASRDSGNPYEQYF.

Concerning this clonotype itself: This may be a read error, as it is one base from a much larger clone. V usage is TRBV30 and J usage is TRBJ1-5; TRBD1 might be the D (5 bases). The CDR3 runs 15 residues. The germline V gene has CDR1 GTSNPN and CDR2 SVGIG (reference sequence). With 0 bases removed from V and 3 bases from J, the gap between germline ends came to 12 bases. The CDR3 sequence is CAWSVADSPNQPQHF. The CDR3, as DNA: TGTGCCTGGAGTGTAGCCGACAGCCCCAATCAGCCCCAGCATTTT.

This clonotype was detected ten times or more. This chain links TRBV20-1 with TRBJ1-1, with D hard to call. Germline assignment: CDR1 DFQATT and CDR2 SNEGSKA (reference sequence). The CDR3 is 18 amino acids. V dropped 3 bases and J dropped 0 bases, with 23 bases sitting between them. CDR3 loop: CSASRSAAAKLMNTEAFF. The CDR3 nucleotides are TGCAGTGCTAGTCGTTCGGCAGCCGCCAAATTAATGAACACTGAAGCTTTCTTT.

A word on this clonotype: A far larger clone is one nucleotide away, so this likely arose from a read error. The gene calls are TRBV4-2 and TRBJ2-5; TRBD2 aligns across 10 bases. The V gene's germline CDR1 is LGHNA and CDR2 YNFKEQ. J gave up 11 bases and V 6 bases, and 15 bases lay outside the gene matches. The CDR3 covers 15 residues. The CDR3 bases are TGTGCCAGCAGAGAGCGGGGGGGCCTGGTCAATGAGCAGTACTTC. It specifies CASRERGGLVNEQYF.

At least ten counts were recorded for this clonotype. This sequence joins TRBV3-1 and TRBJ2-3, with a tentative D call TRBD1 (6 bases). Trimming removed 4 bases at V and 4 bases at J, with 9 bases between. The CDR3 is 13 amino acids. Germline V gene data show CDR1 as LGHDT and CDR2 as YNNKEL (reference sequence). This CDR3 reads CASSLQGSDTQYF. The CDR3 DNA is TGTGCCAGCAGCCTACAGGGTTCAGATACGCAGTATTTT.

This clonotype has at least ten counts. One end of the junction is discordant with germline, which a read error may explain. This sequence joins TRBV5-8 and TRBJ2-7; D is perhaps TRBD1 (6 bases). The CDR3 totals 13 residues. Germline lookup yields CDR1 SGHTS and CDR2 YDEGEE. CDR3 in amino acids: CASSLGHDYEQYF. DNA for the CDR3: TGTGCCAGCAGTTTGGGACACGACTACGAGCAGTACTTC.

This clonotype came up many times. CDR3 protein: CASSPRTGGEWNYGYTF. The CDR3 DNA sequence: TGTGCCAGCAGCCCCCGGACAGGGGGCGAATGGAACTATGGCTACACCTTC. The V and J genes are TRBV5-4 and TRBJ1-2, with 11 bases matching TRBD1. The CDR3 extends over 17 amino acids. The ends lost 4 bases at V and 2 bases at J; junction bases unmatched: 10. The germline CDR1 and CDR2 sequences are SGHNT and YYREEE (reference sequence).

This clonotype was observed many times. The V and J genes are TRBV5-1 and TRBJ2-1; D is ambiguous. CDR1 is SGHRS, CDR2 YFSETQ, per germline. The CDR3 has 14 amino acids. V lost 7 bases to trimming and J lost 9 bases, with 20 bases between them. CDR3 nucleotide sequence: TGCGCCAGCGGCCCCACTTTGGGCGGAGCTGAGCAGTTCTTC. Protein product: CASGPTLGGAEQFF.

This clonotype was observed at least ten times. The chain combines TRBV3-1 with TRBJ1-5; weak D call: TRBD1 (6 bases). There are 14 residues in the CDR3. Trimming removed 3 bases at V and 2 bases at J, with 8 bases between. The germline CDR1 and CDR2 sequences are LGHDT and YNNKEL (reference sequence). CDR3 nucleotide sequence: TGTGCCAGCAGCCATGGGGGGCGCAATCAGCCCCAGCATTTT. Translation gives CASSHGGRNQPQHF.

This clonotype occurred many times. The chain recombines TRBV6-1 with TRBJ1-6; D ambiguous. Trimming took off 0 bases at V and 8 bases at J, with 8 bases between the two ends. The germline V gene encodes CDR1 MNHNS and CDR2 SASEGT. This CDR3 has 14 residues. In nucleotides, the CDR3 is TGTGCCAGCAGTGAAGCATGGGGTTATTCACCCCTCCACTTT. Translated, it gives CASSEAWGYSPLHF.

The sample holds many counts of this clonotype. J is TRBJ1-5 and V is TRBV12-3 or TRBV12-4; the D gene is possibly TRBD1 (5 bases). The CDR3 is 15 amino acids. V was clipped by 3 bases and J by 2 bases, with 11 bases between them. The CDR3: CASSFEGRGNQPQHF. DNA of the CDR3: TGTGCCAGCAGTTTTGAGGGGCGAGGCAATCAGCCCCAGCATTTT.

This clonotype has ten or more counts. This chain joins TRBV2 and TRBJ1-2, with D perhaps TRBD1 (5 bases). Deletions cut 7 bases from V and 2 bases from J, with 11 bases between. CDR1 SNHLY and CDR2 FYNNEI come from the germline V gene. The CDR3 runs 13 residues. The CDR3: CASMRGTNYGYTF. The CDR3 DNA reads as TGTGCCAGCATGAGGGGTACCAACTATGGCTACACCTTC.

The chain combines TRBV10-3 with TRBJ2-7; 9 nucleotides align to TRBD2. V shed 6 bases, J shed 5 bases, and the junction held 11 bases outside the gene matches. Germline assignment: CDR1 ENHRY and CDR2 SYGVKD. The CDR3 has 15 residues. The CDR3 region has the DNA TGTGCCATCAGCCCTAGCGGGATGGGCTTAGACGAGCAGTACTTC. This sequence encodes CAISPSGMGLDEQYF.

This clonotype was found a few times. This chain links TRBV5-1 with TRBJ2-1; D is perhaps TRBD2 (5 bases). Trimming removed 1 base at V and 5 bases at J, with 7 bases between. The CDR3 has 13 amino acids. CDR1 SGHRS and CDR2 YFSETQ come from the germline V gene. The CDR3, as DNA: TGCGCCAGCAGCTTGACGACTAACAATGAGCAGTTCTTC. Translation gives CASSLTTNNEQFF.

There are many counts of this clonotype. The genes are TRBV4-3 and TRBJ2-3; 9 bases fit TRBD2. CDR1 and CDR2 (germline): LGHNA, YSLEER. The CDR3 is 17 amino acids. Trimming took 0 bases from V and 5 from J; bases not matched to a gene: 9. CDR3 DNA: TGCGCCAGCAGCCAAGAGGTTCGGCGGGGGGGCGGAGATACGCAGTATTTT. Translated, it gives CASSQEVRRGGGDTQYF.

This clonotype was recorded many times. CDR3 coding DNA: TGTGCCAGCAGTTACCTGGCGGGAGCCTACGAGCAGTACTTC. Its translation: CASSYLAGAYEQYF. The J gene is TRBJ2-7, the V gene TRBV6-5, with 7 bases that match TRBD2. V lost 2 bases to trimming and J lost 2 bases; unmatched junction nucleotides: 3. CDR3 length equals 14 residues. The germline CDR1 and CDR2 sequences are MNHEY and SVGAGI.

Concerning this clonotype itself: Given a far larger clone just one base away, this is likely a sequencing read error. The V call is TRBV3-1, the J call TRBJ2-1; unclear D gene. The CDR3 covers 14 residues. CDR1 and CDR2 from the germline V gene are LGHDT and YNNKEL (reference sequence). V was clipped by 2 bases and J by 10 bases, with 15 bases between them. As DNA, the CDR3 is TGTGCCAGCAGCCAAATGCAGGCCTCCTACGAGCAGTTCTTC. Amino acid sequence: CASSQMQASYEQFF.

This clonotype was detected a few times. A much larger clone differs by one base, so this may be a read error. This chain uses TRBV6-1 with TRBJ2-3, with D perhaps matching TRBD1 or TRBD2 (6 bases each). Germline values: CDR1 MNHNS, CDR2 SASEGT. V gave up 3 bases and J gave up 1 base, with 17 bases separating them. The CDR3 sequence is 17 residues long. CDR3 coding DNA: TGTGCCAGCAGTGATCGGGCTGGGGGGCGACGCACAGATACGCAGTATTTT. It translates to CASSDRAGGRRTDTQYF.

This clonotype was seen at least ten times. The V gene is TRBV20-1, the J gene TRBJ2-3; 7 bases match TRBD2. CDR3 size: 16 residues. Germline CDR1 DFQATT, CDR2 SNEGSKA (reference sequence). V lost 2 bases to trimming and J lost 6 bases; unmatched junction nucleotides: 14. The chain's CDR3 is CSARRPFAGEHDTQYF. The DNA for the CDR3 is TGCAGTGCTAGACGGCCGTTTGCGGGAGAACACGATACGCAGTATTTT.

Ten or more counts support this clonotype. The chain combines TRBV28 with TRBJ2-1; D might be TRBD2 (6 bases). Germline V CDR1 and CDR2: MDHEN, SYDVKM. This CDR3 contains 15 residues. V lost 3 bases, J lost 5 bases, and 14 bases lay in between. This CDR3 reads CASSFDRRGNNEQFF. The CDR3 DNA follows: TGTGCCAGCAGTTTCGATAGGCGGGGAAACAATGAGCAGTTCTTC.

This clonotype was observed at least ten times. The chain combines TRBV14 with TRBJ2-7; D is undetermined. The germline CDR1 and CDR2 sequences are SGHDN and FVKESK. Trimming took off 2 bases at V and 0 bases at J, with 8 bases between the two ends. This CDR3 comprises 14 residues. The CDR3 loop is CASSQLFNSYEQYF. The CDR3 DNA sequence: TGTGCCAGCAGCCAACTTTTTAACTCCTACGAGCAGTACTTC.

The sample holds many counts of this clonotype. The chain carries TRBV11-2 and TRBJ2-7; 7 bases are a match to TRBD1. The J segment lost 1 base and the V segment lost 3 bases, leaving 3 bases of the junction unmatched. The V gene's germline CDR1 is SGHAT and CDR2 FQNNGV. There are 14 residues in the CDR3. The CDR3 sequence is CASSFDRASYEQYF. In nucleotides, the CDR3 is TGTGCCAGCAGCTTTGACAGGGCGTCCTACGAGCAGTACTTC.

This sequence joins TRBV7-2 and TRBJ1-5, with a weak D call TRBD1 (6 bases). CDR1 and CDR2 (germline): SGHTA, FQGNSA. V was shortened by 1 base and J by 9 bases, with 7 bases between the two germline ends. The CDR3 extends over 12 amino acids. DNA of the CDR3: TGTGCCAGCAGCTTAGGAGGGGGGCCCCAGCATTTT. As protein: CASSLGGGPQHF.

The chain is built from TRBV14 and TRBJ2-5; 7 bases map to TRBD1. The CDR3 contains 14 residues. Germline V CDR1 and CDR2: SGHDN, FVKESK. V was clipped by 4 bases and J by 3 bases; unmatched bases: 5. Written as DNA, the CDR3 is TGTGCCAGCAGCCCACAGGGGTTTGAAGAGACCCAGTACTTC. Translating it yields CASSPQGFEETQYF.

The gene calls are TRBV2 and TRBJ1-2, with 8 nucleotides matching TRBD1. Unmatched junction bases numbered 12, after V lost 8 bases and J lost 7 bases. The CDR3 is 14 residues long. Germline V gene data show CDR1 as SNHLY and CDR2 as FYNNEI. This chain's CDR3 is CASRIQGGGGGYTF. CDR3 DNA sequence: TGTGCCAGCCGAATACAGGGGGGAGGAGGTGGCTACACCTTC.